Below, 29 T cell receptor beta chains from the same sample are listed, as sequenced in a study of blood T cells in healthy people across ages. Sample-barcoded 5' priming and a J-beta primer mix drove a second PCR of roughly 6 to 12 cycles. TCRdb reprocessed the 5' RACE reads via MiXCR and lists one record per CDR3 protein. The sample consists of approximately 1.5 million distinct CDR3 sequences, 40% to 45% of them appearing once. The sequencing sample was made of blood. The receptors here all came from a woman under 30 in good health.

This clonotype came up a few times. In DNA form, the CDR3 reads TGCAGCGTTGAAAATAGGCTGACAGGGAACACTGAAGCTTTCTTT. Encoded protein: CSVENRLTGNTEAFF. The rearrangement uses TRBV29-1 and TRBJ1-1; D perhaps matches TRBD1 (6 bases). The CDR3 contains 15 residues. V was shortened by 2 bases and J by 1 base, with 14 bases between the two germline ends. CDR1 SQVTM and CDR2 ANQGSEA come from the germline V gene.

The chain couples TRBV27 to TRBJ1-5; TRBD1 is a possible D gene (5 bases). The V end was cut by 7 bases, the J end by 7 bases, with 17 bases between. Germline lookup yields CDR1 MNHEY and CDR2 SMNVEV (reference sequence). This CDR3 contains 14 residues. The CDR3: CASNLGGTKQPQHF. CDR3 DNA sequence: TGTGCCAGCAACCTTGGAGGGACGAAACAGCCCCAGCATTTT.

The chain has TRBV19 and TRBJ2-6; D unclear. In germline, CDR1 is LNHDA, CDR2 SQIVND (reference sequence). This CDR3 has 16 amino acids. Trimming left V 3 bases short and J 0 bases short, with 9 bases between. This CDR3 is CASSMDVYSGANVLTF. The CDR3 bases are TGTGCCAGTAGTATGGACGTCTACTCTGGGGCCAACGTCCTGACTTTC.

The genes are TRBV15 and TRBJ2-7, with TRBD1 as a possible D gene (6 bases). V was shortened by 0 bases and J by 7 bases, with 19 bases between the two germline ends. The length of the CDR3 is 16 residues. Germline CDR1 LNHNV, CDR2 YYDKDF (reference sequence). CDR3 coding DNA: TGTGCCACCAGCAGAGATTGGACAGACACCTACAATGAGCAGTACTTC. Amino acids: CATSRDWTDTYNEQYF.

This clonotype has only a few counts. This rearrangement joins TRBV7-9 to TRBJ2-1; 7 bases fit TRBD2. V shed 3 bases and J 8 bases; nucleotides not matched to a gene: 4. This CDR3 region has 13 residues. Germline V gene data show CDR1 as SEHNR and CDR2 as FQNEAQ (reference sequence). CDR3 in amino acids: CASSFGSGDEQFF. The CDR3 DNA sequence: TGTGCCAGCAGCTTTGGGAGCGGGGATGAGCAGTTCTTC.

In this sample, this clonotype turned up a few times. The CDR3 loop reads CASSQESGTGYNEQFF. CDR3 nucleotide sequence: TGCGCCAGCAGCCAAGAATCCGGGACTGGTTACAATGAGCAGTTCTTC. This chain uses TRBV4-3 with TRBJ2-1, with a weak D call TRBD2 (6 bases). The V gene lost 0 bases and the J gene lost 4 bases, with 13 bases spanning the gap. This CDR3 contains 16 residues. Germline V CDR1 and CDR2: LGHNA, YSLEER.

This clonotype has just a few counts. The chain employs TRBV7-2 and TRBJ2-1; 7 nucleotides line up with TRBD2. This CDR3 comprises 14 residues. The V gene's germline CDR1 is SGHTA and CDR2 FQGNSA. J lost 0 bases, V lost 8 bases, and 4 bases had no gene match. Here the CDR3 reads CASGERGSYNEQFF. DNA of the CDR3: TGTGCCAGCGGAGAGCGGGGCTCCTACAATGAGCAGTTCTTC. Filled out from reference TRBV7-2 and TRBJ2-1, the complete variable domain reads GAGVSQSPSNKVTEKGKDVELRCDPISGHTALYWYRQSLGQGLEFLIYFQGNSAPDKSGLPSDRFSAERTGGSVSTLTIQRTQQEDSAVYLCASGERGSYNEQFFGPGTRLTVL.

J is TRBJ2-3 and V is TRBV24-1; no clear D. Germline lookup yields CDR1 KGHDR and CDR2 SFDVKD. Trimming cost V 3 bases and J 10 bases, with 10 bases left between them. The CDR3 is 12 residues long. The CDR3 bases are TGTGCCACCAGTGATGGCAAGGTCTCGCAGTATTTT. It yields the protein CATSDGKVSQYF.

The chain couples TRBV4-1 to TRBJ1-1; D gene uncertain. Germline CDR1 and CDR2: MGHRA and YSYEKL. V shed 0 bases and J shed 4 bases, with 12 bases lying between them. This CDR3 is built from 15 residues. CDR3 DNA sequence: TGCGCCAGCAGCCAAGAATCGGCCTGGGGCACTGAAGCTTTCTTT. Translating gives CASSQESAWGTEAFF.

This chain uses TRBV5-1 with TRBJ2-5; 7 bases are a match to TRBD1. Per germline, CDR1 SGHRS and CDR2 YFSETQ. Trimming at V came to 4 bases and at J to 11 bases, leaving 14 bases not matched to a gene. The CDR3 runs to 14 residues. This CDR3 is CASSPGQLYNEQYF. The CDR3 coding sequence is TGCGCCAGCAGCCCGGGACAGTTATACAATGAGCAGTACTTC.

This clonotype has only a few counts. The chain recombines TRBV10-3 with TRBJ2-5; no reliable D call. Trimming left V 10 bases short and J 4 bases short, with 13 bases between. The CDR3 length is 12 residues. Germline CDR1 reads ENHRY; CDR2 reads SYGVKD. DNA of the CDR3: TGTGCCACCGCTCAGCAGCGAGAGACCCAGTACTTC. Its protein is CATAQQRETQYF.

A note on this clonotype: The junction departs from the called germline gene at one end, perhaps through a read error. The chain has TRBV3-1 and TRBJ1-5; a possible D gene is TRBD1 (5 bases). CDR1 and CDR2 from the germline V gene are LGHDT and YNNKEL (reference sequence). The CDR3 runs 14 residues. CDR3 loop: CASSQDGRGQPQHF. The CDR3 DNA follows: TGTGCCAGCAGTCAAGACGGGAGGGGTCAGCCCCAGCATTTT.

This clonotype was seen a handful of times. This chain connects TRBV15 to TRBJ2-7; 7 bases line up with TRBD1. The trim removed 6 bases at V and 1 base at J, leaving 6 bases unmatched. Germline V lookup: CDR1 LNHNV, CDR2 YYDKDF (reference sequence). This CDR3 spans 14 amino acids. The CDR3: CATSPRDSSYEQYF. CDR3 bases: TGTGCCACCAGTCCTCGGGACAGTTCCTACGAGCAGTACTTC.

On this clonotype itself: Mismatch with germline at one junction end may stem from a read error. This rearrangement joins TRBV9 to TRBJ2-1; the D gene could be TRBD1 or TRBD2 (5 bases each). Germline-derived CDR1 and CDR2 are SGDLS and YYNGEE. The CDR3 extends over 16 amino acids. CDR3 residues: CASSAGGWGSYNERFF. CDR3 in DNA: TGTGCCAGCAGCGCAGGTGGATGGGGGAGTTACAATGAGCGGTTCTTC. The variable domain in full, with the rest retrieved from reference TRBV9 and TRBJ2-1, is DSGVTQTPKHLITATGQRVTLRCSPRSGDLSVYWYQQSLDQGLQFLIQYYNGEERAKGNILERFSAQQFPDLHSELNLSSLELGDSALYFCASSAGGWGSYNERFFGPGTRLTVL.

The V and J genes are TRBV27 and TRBJ2-1; D might be TRBD1 (6 bases). In germline, CDR1 is MNHEY, CDR2 SMNVEV (reference sequence). There are 17 residues in the CDR3. V gave up 2 bases and J gave up 5 bases, with 19 bases separating them. This chain's CDR3 is CASSLMGPTGLDNEQFF. DNA of the CDR3: TGTGCCAGCAGTTTAATGGGCCCCACAGGGCTGGACAATGAGCAGTTCTTC.

The chain employs TRBV9 and TRBJ2-3; D uncertain. V was cut by 0 bases and J by 2 bases, with 7 bases left in between. The CDR3 is made up of 14 amino acids. CDR1 SGDLS and CDR2 YYNGEE come from the germline V gene. The CDR3 DNA sequence: TGTGCCAGCAGCGTAGCGCCCAACACAGATACGCAGTATTTT. Translation: CASSVAPNTDTQYF.

This clonotype came up a few times. The rearrangement uses TRBV6-2 or TRBV6-3 and TRBJ2-5, with D uncertain. The CDR3 spans 16 residues. Trimming took off 6 bases at V and 5 bases at J, with 22 bases between the two ends. Per the germline V gene, CDR1 is MNHEY and CDR2 is SVGEGT. The CDR3 region has the DNA TGTGCCAGCAGCTCACCAACCGAAAGGGCCCCGGAGACCCAGTACTTC. It translates to CASSSPTERAPETQYF.

This chain connects TRBV6-1 to TRBJ2-1, with D uncertain. The V and J ends lost 3 bases and 2 bases respectively, with 11 bases between them. CDR3 length equals 15 residues. The germline gives CDR1 MNHNS, CDR2 SASEGT. For the CDR3, the DNA is TGTGCCAGCAGTGAGTTGCAGATCCCCTACAATGAGCAGTTCTTC. Its translation: CASSELQIPYNEQFF.

This chain links TRBV7-2 with TRBJ1-6; D is possibly TRBD1 (6 bases). CDR1 and CDR2 from the germline V gene are SGHTA and FQGNSA. V lost 1 base and J lost 9, with 16 bases in between. There are 16 residues in the CDR3. The CDR3 bases are TGTGCCAGCAGCTTAGTGGTAACCAGGGGAGGTTCACCCCTCCACTTT. Its translation: CASSLVVTRGGSPLHF.

This clonotype was counted a few times. J is TRBJ2-4 and V is TRBV29-1; no clear D gene. Germline assignment: CDR1 SQVTM and CDR2 ANQGSEA. V was trimmed by 1 base and J by 3 bases, leaving 4 bases between them. The CDR3 totals 12 residues. The CDR3 sequence: CSVEGFKNIQYF. CDR3 DNA: TGCAGCGTTGAAGGCTTCAAAAACATTCAGTACTTC.

This chain uses TRBV6-2 or TRBV6-3 with TRBJ2-3; TRBD2 matches 11 bases. V gave up 0 bases and J gave up 0 bases; unmatched junction bases: 5. The V gene's germline CDR1 is MNHEY and CDR2 SVGEGT. The CDR3 has 18 amino acids. This CDR3 is CASSYSTSGVISTDTQYF. In DNA, the CDR3 is TGTGCCAGCAGTTACTCGACTAGCGGGGTGATTAGCACAGATACGCAGTATTTT.

The J gene is TRBJ2-1, the V gene TRBV10-3, with D possibly being TRBD2 (7 bases). The CDR3 contains 16 residues. Germline V gene data show CDR1 as ENHRY and CDR2 as SYGVKD. Trimming shortened V by 4 bases and J by 7 bases, and 20 bases separated the two germline ends. CDR3 protein: CAISVGGDGPFNEQFF. CDR3 nucleotides: TGTGCCATCAGTGTAGGGGGGGACGGACCTTTTAATGAGCAGTTCTTC.

The chain carries TRBV7-8 and TRBJ2-3; 9 bases align to TRBD2. The J segment lost 0 bases and the V segment lost 4 bases, leaving 8 bases of the junction unmatched. Germline V gene sequence: CDR1 SGHVS, CDR2 FQNEAQ. The CDR3 contains 17 residues. The CDR3 sequence: CASSSPGLARSTDTQYF. The CDR3, as DNA: TGTGCCAGCAGCTCCCCCGGACTAGCGCGTAGCACAGATACGCAGTATTTT.

This clonotype was picked up a small number of times. The chain couples TRBV29-1 to TRBJ2-7; 8 bases align to TRBD1. V gave up 5 bases and J gave up 3 bases; unmatched junction bases: 3. Germline V gives CDR1 SQVTM, CDR2 ANQGSEA. This CDR3 region has 12 residues. CDR3 nucleotide sequence: TGCAGCGTTTGGACAGGGAGCTACGAGCAGTACTTC. Translation: CSVWTGSYEQYF.

This clonotype was observed a few times. The chain employs TRBV29-1 and TRBJ2-3, with D hard to call. The CDR3 spans 10 residues. Germline V gives CDR1 SQVTM, CDR2 ANQGSEA. Deletions cut 6 bases from V and 4 bases from J, with 5 bases between. CDR3 region: CSVQSDTQYF. The CDR3 nucleotides read TGCAGCGTCCAATCAGATACGCAGTATTTT.

This chain connects TRBV29-1 to TRBJ2-5, with D perhaps TRBD2 (6 bases). The CDR3 is 14 residues long. Deletions cut 6 bases from V and 4 bases from J, with 18 bases between. Germline V CDR1 and CDR2: SQVTM, ANQGSEA. CDR3: CSVAGRKGGETQYF. In DNA, the CDR3 is TGCAGCGTCGCGGGCAGAAAGGGAGGAGAGACCCAGTACTTC.

The chain uses TRBV5-6 and TRBJ2-5; D ambiguous. V lost 6 bases and J 0 bases, leaving 9 bases between the germline ends. The germline V gene has CDR1 SGHDT and CDR2 YYEEEE. CDR3 size: 13 residues. Written as DNA, the CDR3 is TGTGCCAGCAACCATGCGGACCAAGAGACCCAGTACTTC. It is translated as CASNHADQETQYF.

In this sample, this clonotype turned up many times. The J gene is TRBJ1-2, the V gene TRBV7-9, with D possibly being TRBD1 (6 bases). The germline V and J ends were trimmed by 4 bases and 0 bases, with 15 bases remaining between them. Looked up from germline, CDR1 is SEHNR and CDR2 is FQNEAQ (reference sequence). The CDR3 contains 16 residues. The CDR3 is CASSSTDRQPNYGYTF. The CDR3 nucleotides read TGTGCCAGCAGCTCAACCGACAGGCAACCTAACTATGGCTACACCTTC.

This clonotype was seen once. V is TRBV29-1 and J is TRBJ2-2, with D tentatively TRBD2 (7 bases). The CDR3 has 13 amino acids. The germline V gene has CDR1 SQVTM and CDR2 ANQGSEA. V dropped 4 bases and J dropped 7 bases, with 13 bases sitting between them. The chain's CDR3 is CSVAGGPGGELFF. The CDR3 DNA reads TGCAGCGTTGCCGGGGGGCCGGGCGGGGAGCTGTTTTTT.